A selection of T cell receptor beta chains follows, all from one sample in a study of T-cell reconstitution after alpha-beta-depleted transplantation in children. Via MiXCR, TCRdb re-called the PCR reads, giving one row per CDR3 protein. The sample consists of nearly 350,000 distinct CDR3 sequences, around 15% of them appearing once. The specimen was PBMCs, mostly from graft donor cells, collected 360 days after TCRalphabeta/CD19-depleted stem cell transplant. The source of these receptors is a male patient between 2 and 15 years old who had a stem cell transplant for acute lymphoblastic leukemia, so the T cells may come from the graft donor. Both conserved end residues are part of each CDR3. The order of the fields is J gene, V gene, CDR3 length, clone size, D gene, CDR3 protein, CDR3 DNA. D genes are given only for firm matches. Expanded clones are given a class, and other clones once, few, many or no size at all.

j_call: TRBJ2-1; v_call: TRBV5-6; cdr3_length: 14; clone_size: few; d_call: .; cdr3_aa: CASTLGGSYNEQFF; cdr3_nt: TGTGCCAGCACCCTCGGAGGTTCCTACAATGAGCAGTTCTTC
j_call: TRBJ2-7; v_call: TRBV4-1; cdr3_length: 16; clone_size: few; d_call: TRBD2; cdr3_aa: CASSQDPSGRAYEQYF; cdr3_nt: TGCGCCAGCAGCCAAGATCCCAGCGGGAGGGCCTACGAGCAGTACTTC
j_call: TRBJ2-3; v_call: TRBV5-5; cdr3_length: 15; clone_size: many; d_call: .; cdr3_aa: CASSLFIVPTDTQYF; cdr3_nt: TGTGCCAGCAGCTTGTTCATTGTTCCTACAGATACGCAGTATTTT
j_call: TRBJ2-1; v_call: TRBV19; cdr3_length: 14; clone_size: few; d_call: TRBD2; cdr3_aa: CASTSGRAYNEQFF; cdr3_nt: TGTGCCAGTACCAGCGGGAGGGCCTACAATGAGCAGTTCTTC
j_call: TRBJ1-4; v_call: TRBV7-8; cdr3_length: 15; clone_size: few; d_call: .; cdr3_aa: CASSSQGLTNEKLFF; cdr3_nt: TGTGCCAGCAGCTCCCAGGGGCTCACTAATGAAAAACTGTTTTTT
j_call: TRBJ2-1; v_call: TRBV12-3/TRBV12-4; cdr3_length: 11; clone_size: few; d_call: .; cdr3_aa: CASSVGYEQFF; cdr3_nt: TGTGCCAGCAGCGTCGGGTATGAGCAGTTCTTC
j_call: TRBJ2-5; v_call: TRBV20-1; cdr3_length: 15; clone_size: .; d_call: TRBD1; cdr3_aa: CSARKTGTGQETQYF; cdr3_nt: TGCAGTGCTAGAAAAACCGGGACAGGTCAAGAGACCCAGTACTTC
j_call: TRBJ1-5; v_call: TRBV27; cdr3_length: 15; clone_size: few; d_call: .; cdr3_aa: CASSPLGPGNQPQHF; cdr3_nt: TGTGCCAGCAGTCCCTTAGGCCCAGGCAATCAGCCCCAGCATTTT
j_call: TRBJ2-3; v_call: TRBV7-3; cdr3_length: 15; clone_size: few; d_call: TRBD2; cdr3_aa: CASSTGLAATDTQYF; cdr3_nt: TGTGCCAGCAGCACGGGACTAGCGGCCACAGATACGCAGTATTTT
j_call: TRBJ2-5; v_call: TRBV15; cdr3_length: 13; clone_size: few; d_call: .; cdr3_aa: CATSRQGKETQYF; cdr3_nt: TGTGCCACCAGCAGACAGGGGAAAGAGACCCAGTACTTC
j_call: TRBJ2-1; v_call: TRBV2; cdr3_length: 13; clone_size: few; d_call: .; cdr3_aa: CASRQGWDNEQFF; cdr3_nt: TGTGCCAGCAGACAGGGTTGGGACAATGAGCAGTTCTTC
j_call: TRBJ2-3; v_call: TRBV5-1; cdr3_length: 17; clone_size: few; d_call: TRBD2; cdr3_aa: CASSLTASGTSTDTQYF; cdr3_nt: TGCGCCAGCAGCTTGACGGCTAGCGGGACTAGCACAGATACGCAGTATTTT
j_call: TRBJ2-5; v_call: TRBV27; cdr3_length: 14; clone_size: .; d_call: TRBD1; cdr3_aa: CATLVGTEKETQYF; cdr3_nt: TGTGCCACCCTGGTAGGGACAGAGAAAGAGACCCAGTACTTC
j_call: TRBJ1-3; v_call: TRBV5-6; cdr3_length: 15; clone_size: few; d_call: .; cdr3_aa: CASSLAPRGGNTIYF; cdr3_nt: TGTGCCAGCAGCTTAGCCCCGAGGGGAGGAAACACCATATATTTT
j_call: TRBJ2-3; v_call: TRBV24-1; cdr3_length: 11; clone_size: many; d_call: .; cdr3_aa: CATSVGNTQYF; cdr3_nt: TGTGCCACCAGTGTGGGAAATACGCAGTATTTT
j_call: TRBJ2-6; v_call: TRBV6-2/TRBV6-3; cdr3_length: 18; clone_size: .; d_call: TRBD1; cdr3_aa: CASSYSTGTGTGANVLTF; cdr3_nt: TGTGCCAGCAGTTACTCGACCGGGACAGGGACTGGGGCCAACGTCCTGACTTTC
j_call: TRBJ1-1; v_call: TRBV7-8; cdr3_length: 13; clone_size: .; d_call: .; cdr3_aa: CASGHRSDTEAFF; cdr3_nt: TGTGCCAGCGGCCACAGGTCGGACACTGAAGCTTTCTTT
j_call: TRBJ2-1; v_call: TRBV7-2; cdr3_length: 12; clone_size: many; d_call: .; cdr3_aa: CASSLDHNEQFF; cdr3_nt: TGTGCCAGCAGTTTAGACCACAATGAGCAGTTCTTC